The TCR beta chain described here comes from a study of T-cell memory formation after mild COVID-19 (dated by TCRdb to about 2021). Some background on the complete study: TCR sequence clusters from the two donors were found to be largely donor specific. Longitudinal TCRalpha and TCRbeta repertoire sequencing tracked T-cell clones expanding and contracting after mild COVID-19 in a couple of donors. Two young, previously healthy adult volunteers, one female and one male, were included in the cohort.

Ficoll-Paque density gradient centrifugation was the method used to isolate PBMCs. Its CDR3 holds 13 amino acids, cysteine through phenylalanine. Just CDR3 DNA is preserved here, 39 bases in frame from base 1. CDR1 and CDR2, looked up from the germline V gene (reference sequence), are SEHNR and FQNEAQ. Deletion took 3 bases off V and 0 bases off J, with a span of 4 bases between the germline ends. The full study reports these points: Contracting CD4+ clones turned up mainly in the CM and EM memory subsets, whereas EMRA was where CD8+ clones were enriched. Clones that contracted from day 15 to 85 showed balanced CD4/CD8 phenotypes, whereas a second wave of clones that expanded from day 15 to 37 leaned towards CD4+. SARS-CoV-2 specificity of the second-wave clones peaking on day 37 was not confirmed. The study included only a couple of mild cases, and larger cohorts that include severe cases with pre-infection samples were judged to be necessary. Some responding clones were detected in pre-infection memory, which suggested that pre-existing cross-reactive memory T cells had joined the SARS-CoV-2 response.

This clonotype has only a few counts. The antigen it recognizes is unknown. The input lacks base qualities; no much larger clone sits a single base away. The sequencer was an Illumina NovaSeq 6000. TCRalpha and TCRbeta cDNA libraries were built by 5'RACE with constant-segment primers, adding sample barcodes and unique molecular identifiers. Trizol reagent was used to extract RNA from every sample. Library amplification was performed in two PCR steps, and a second sample barcode and Illumina TruSeq adapters were introduced in the second step. Libraries were sequenced on an Illumina NovaSeq with 2 x 150 bp paired-end reads. On the authors' methods: With migec v1.2.7, reads were demultiplexed and then collapsed into UMI-guided consensus sequences. Using mixcr v2.1.11, UMI consensuses were aligned to TRA and TRB V and J templates and then assembled into clonotypes. A clonotype was counted as expanded or contracted only when both edgeR and NoisET called the clonotype significant, with the noise models trained on biological replicates. For edgeR calls, the thresholds were a false discovery rate-adjusted p below 0.01 and a log2 fold-change of 1. As an exploratory analysis of dynamics, PCA with hierarchical clustering was applied to max-normalized trajectories of the 1000 most abundant clonotypes. The CD4 or CD8 phenotype of responding clones was assigned using the separately sequenced CD4+ and CD8+ repertoires. The public sequencing data were trimmed at Q25 with fastp and processed into clonotypes with MiXCR by TCRdb, which kept only in-frame beta chains. Here each entry gathers all rows of one CDR3 protein and keeps the most common genes and DNA. Here the V and J calls rest on TCRdb's processing, not on the authors' analysis. The sample table holds some 260,000 distinct CDR3 sequences, of which about 17% were seen once. The ten largest clones add up to 3.5% of the sample.

The chain uses TRBV7-9 and TRBJ2-3; the D gene is not confidently resolved. This sequence was found in a man between 18 and 29 years old who had mild COVID-19 (a few samples of this study predate the infection). The sample titles of this study are shuffled in the database, so cell type and time point are left out; the donor was told from shared clones. Sequenced material: PBMCs or a T cell subset sorted from them (not recorded which). CDR3 reads: CASSFSSTDTQYF. The DNA sequence is TGTGCCAGCAGCTTCAGTAGCACAGATACGCAGTATTTT.